The 17 T cell receptor beta chains below all came from one sample that was sequenced in a study of blood T cell repertoires in COVID-19. Data came from immunoSEQ multiplex PCR; TCRdb stores just in-frame clones and leaves some out. The profile shows 100,000 to 120,000 clones, roughly 85% of them singletons. Sequences were obtained from peripheral blood. These receptors were taken from a human donor in a cohort sampled during active COVID-19.

The genes are TRBV5-4 and TRBJ2-1; TRBD1 matches 8 bases. Unmatched junction bases numbered 8, after V lost 4 bases and J lost 2 bases. The CDR3 is made up of 16 amino acids. Germline V gives CDR1 SGHNT, CDR2 YYREEE (reference sequence). The CDR3, as DNA: TGTGCCAGCAGCCCGAAACGGACAGGGACCTACAATGAGCAGTTCTTC. Its protein product is CASSPKRTGTYNEQFF.

The rearrangement links TRBV3-1 (or the pseudogene TRBV3-2) to TRBJ2-7; 10 bases match TRBD2. Unmatched junction bases numbered 10, after V lost 1 base and J lost 1 base. From germline, CDR1 is LGHDT and CDR2 YNNKEL (reference sequence). This CDR3 comprises 18 residues. The CDR3 protein is CASSQGGSSGSHSYEQYF. In DNA form, the CDR3 reads TGTGCCAGCAGCCAAGGAGGTTCTAGCGGGAGCCATTCCTACGAGCAGTACTTC.

This chain connects TRBV19 to TRBJ2-1; 8 bases are a match to TRBD2. CDR1 LNHDA and CDR2 SQIVND come from the germline V gene (reference sequence). Losses at the gene ends were 1 base for V and 5 bases for J; bases not matched to a gene: 4. The CDR3 runs 15 residues. The CDR3, as DNA: TGTGCCAGTAGTATAGTGCCGGGGGGGAACAATGAGCAGTTCTTC. Translating it yields CASSIVPGGNNEQFF. Variable domain in full (rest from reference TRBV19 and TRBJ2-1): DGGITQSPKYLFRKEGQNVTLSCEQNLNHDAMYWYRQDPGQGLRLIYYSQIVNDFQKGDIAEGYSVSREKKESFPLTVTSAQKNPTAFYLCASSIVPGGNNEQFFGPGTRLTVL.

As to this clone: Sequence at one end of the junction differs from germline and may be a read error. The CDR3 here is CATGMALPPLYGYSF. In nucleotides, the CDR3 is TGTGCCACCGGGATGGCCCTACCCCCGCTCTATGGCTACTCCTTC. The rearrangement uses TRBV28 and TRBJ1-2; D is unresolved. The CDR3 extends over 15 amino acids. Germline assignment: CDR1 MDHEN and CDR2 SYDVKM.

This clone has only one observation. The rearrangement joins TRBV27 to TRBJ2-7, with 7 positions matching TRBD1. J was trimmed by 4 bases and V by 5 bases; bases with no gene match: 11. Germline V gene lookup returns CDR1 MNHEY and CDR2 SMNVEV (reference sequence). The CDR3 has 15 amino acids. CDR3 sequence reads: CASSPRPGQIYEQYF. The CDR3 DNA follows: TGTGCCAGCAGTCCCCGGCCGGGACAGATATACGAGCAGTACTTC.

As regards this clone: The germline gene is not matched at one end of the junction; a read error may be the cause. The V and J genes are TRBV7-7 and TRBJ2-5; TRBD2 agrees at 8 bases. CDR1 SSHAT and CDR2 FNYEAQ come from the germline V gene (reference sequence). This CDR3 is 15 amino acids long. This CDR3 reads CASSFGLAAQETQYF. Here the CDR3 DNA reads TGTGCTAGCAGCTTTGGACTAGCAGCCCAAGAGACCCAGTACTTC.

CDR3 sequence reads: CASSRTSGRTDTQYF. The CDR3 DNA is TGTGCCAGCAGTCGGACTAGCGGGAGAACAGATACGCAGTATTTT. This chain links TRBV7-6 with TRBJ2-3; TRBD2 matches 13 bases. CDR3 length equals 15 residues. The trim removed 6 bases at V and 3 bases at J, leaving 3 bases unmatched. Looked up from germline, CDR1 is SGHVS and CDR2 is FNYEAQ.

V and J are TRBV30 and TRBJ1-3, with D perhaps matching TRBD1 (5 bases). V was cut by 1 base and J by 5 bases, with 12 bases left in between. Per the germline V gene, CDR1 is GTSNPN and CDR2 is SVGIG (reference sequence). The CDR3 extends over 14 amino acids. CDR3 nucleotide sequence: TGTGCCTGGAGTGGTAGGGGCGCGAGAAACACCATATATTTT. The encoded protein is CAWSGRGARNTIYF.

This sequence joins TRBV3-1 (or the pseudogene TRBV3-2) and TRBJ2-7; weak D call: TRBD2 (6 bases). The CDR3 consists of 15 residues. Trimming left V 4 bases short and J 7 bases short, with 20 bases between. Germline loops: CDR1 LGHDT, CDR2 YNNKEL (reference sequence). As DNA, the CDR3 is TGTGCCAGCAGCCCCGGGATCCAATACGGGGGAGAGCAGTACTTC. Encoded protein: CASSPGIQYGGEQYF.

The chain employs TRBV4-2 and TRBJ2-7, with 9 bases matching TRBD2. This CDR3 comprises 16 residues. Germline CDR1 LGHNA, CDR2 YNFKEQ. Germline trimming cut 0 bases from V and 2 bases from J; bases unmatched to any gene: 5. The CDR3 region is CASSQEMLAGPYEQYF. The CDR3 bases are TGTGCCAGCAGCCAAGAGATGCTAGCGGGACCCTACGAGCAGTACTTC.

V gene TRBV5-6 combines with J gene TRBJ1-2, with D perhaps TRBD1 (5 bases). Germline lookup yields CDR1 SGHDT and CDR2 YYEEEE. The ends were cut back, 0 bases at V and 3 bases at J, with 6 bases in the middle. The CDR3 is made up of 13 amino acids. The CDR3 spells CASSLARDYGYTF. The CDR3 DNA follows: TGTGCCAGCAGCTTGGCCAGGGACTATGGCTACACCTTC.

This chain connects TRBV5-1 to TRBJ2-5, with D perhaps TRBD1 (6 bases). Germline V gene data show CDR1 as SGHRS and CDR2 as YFSETQ. The germline V and J ends were trimmed by 5 bases and 1 base, with 9 bases remaining between them. This CDR3 comprises 13 residues. CDR3 protein: CASRGDIQETQYF. The CDR3 DNA follows: TGCGCCAGCAGGGGGGACATCCAAGAGACCCAGTACTTC.

This chain links TRBV6-1 with TRBJ1-1; D gene ambiguous. The germline gives CDR1 MNHNS, CDR2 SASEGT. Trimming shortened V by 0 bases and J by 2 bases, and 10 bases separated the two germline ends. The CDR3 is 15 amino acids. In DNA, the CDR3 is TGTGCCAGCAGTGAAGCAATTGGACTAAACACTGAAGCTTTCTTT. This translates into CASSEAIGLNTEAFF.

This chain connects TRBV6-6 to TRBJ2-2, with 9 bases matching TRBD2. With 5 bases clipped from V and 4 bases from J, the junction kept 11 bases outside the gene matches. CDR1 and CDR2 (germline): MNHNY, SVGAGI (reference sequence). This CDR3 has 17 amino acids. The CDR3 nucleotides are TGTGCCAGCAGTCTGGGGGCGGTAGCGGGAGCCACCGGGGAGCTGTTTTTT. Translating it yields CASSLGAVAGATGELFF.

V gene TRBV2 combines with J gene TRBJ1-6, with D perhaps matching TRBD1 (5 bases). The CDR3 length is 13 residues. V was cut by 5 bases and J by 7 bases, with 9 bases left in between. Per the germline V gene, CDR1 is SNHLY and CDR2 is FYNNEI. CDR3 loop: CASSPGGNSPLHF. CDR3 DNA: TGTGCCAGCAGTCCCGGGGGAAATTCACCCCTCCACTTT.

The chain links TRBV2 to TRBJ1-1; weak D call: TRBD1 (5 bases). This CDR3 spans 12 amino acids. Germline V gives CDR1 SNHLY, CDR2 FYNNEI. V was shortened by 6 bases and J by 7 bases, with 12 bases between the two germline ends. The CDR3 sequence: CASSETESEAFF. CDR3 coding DNA: TGTGCCAGCAGCGAGACAGAAAGTGAAGCTTTCTTT.

The chain uses TRBV6-2 or TRBV6-3 and TRBJ2-7, with 9 bases lining up with TRBD2. Germline CDR1 MNHEY, CDR2 SVGEGT. The CDR3 sequence is 19 residues long. With 0 bases clipped from V and 4 bases from J, the junction kept 16 bases outside the gene matches. The CDR3 here is CASSYSPSRTGAGGYEQYF. CDR3 nucleotides: TGTGCCAGCAGTTACTCCCCTTCGCGGACGGGAGCGGGAGGTTACGAGCAGTACTTC.